This T cell receptor beta chain appears in the sequencing data of a study of T cells in women clearing cervical HPV infection. Concerning this clone: From the germline J gene comes the end of the CDR3, since the read stops 3 residues before it.

The data were produced by immunoSEQ multiplex PCR, yet TCRdb's version contains in-frame clones alone and is incomplete. This sample carries fewer than 25,000 clones, with over 4.5% going to the ten biggest clones. CDR1 is DFQATT, CDR2 SNEGSKA, per germline (reference sequence). V lost 6 bases to trimming and J lost 1 base, with 9 bases between them. The CDR3 is 12 residues long. The sample comprised blood buffy coat. The chain links TRBV20-1 to TRBJ1-1; tentatively, D is TRBD1 (6 bases). This TCR derives from a woman aged 18-70 years with a cervical HPV16 infection that either progressed to CIN3+ or cleared (not recorded which). Here the CDR3 reads CSAPTGNTEAFF. The CDR3 bases that were read are TGCAGTGCCCCGACAGGGAACACTGAA.